This T cell receptor beta chain emerged from a study of cytomegalovirus exposure and HLA in healthy donors. Study in general: The approximately 120 validation repertoires used the same platform as the roughly 700 first-cohort repertoires (as reported by a later analysis). Study findings and constraints: A list of 150 or so TCR beta chains associated with cytomegalovirus was given. Many donors carried some public TCRs, although rarity characterized most TCR sequences.

In the case of this clone: Antigen unknown.

Using immunoSEQ multiplex PCR, the repertoire was profiled, and TCRdb retains in-frame clones only, with some absent. Among some 49,000 clones listed, about 91% were seen once. The donors were members of the roughly 120-subject validation cohort (separate from the approximately 670-subject first cohort). The germline CDR1 and CDR2 sequences are MGHRA and YSYEKL. There are 11 residues in the CDR3. V lost 4 bases and J 15 bases, leaving 13 bases between the germline ends. The genes are TRBV4-1 and TRBJ2-1; maybe TRBD2 (6 bases). Sequencing was done on a sample of PBMCs. This clonotype was obtained from a man younger than 35 in good health and CMV-seronegative. The CDR3 region is CASSRSRELFF. The CDR3, as DNA: TGCGCCAGCAGCCGCTCACGGGAGTTGTTCTTC.